The entry that follows covers one T cell receptor (beta chain) sequence. The antigen remains undetermined. Germline V gene data show CDR1 as SNHLY and CDR2 as FYNNEI. The ends lost 4 bases at V and 5 bases at J; junction bases unmatched: 11. The CDR3 has 16 amino acids. The primer mix had 60 Vbeta and 13 Jbeta primers. The method was immunoSEQ multiplex PCR; TCRdb's version includes in-frame clones alone and lacks a portion of them. Here the sample spans some 130,000 clones, about 66% being singletons. This sample is drawn from a study of cytomegalovirus exposure and HLA in healthy donors. Study-wide results and limits: It was approximately 150 TCR beta chains that were listed as cytomegalovirus-associated.

The V call is TRBV2, the J call TRBJ2-5; 9 nucleotides match TRBD2. Material: PBMCs. This TCR was recovered from a man younger than 40 in good health and CMV-seropositive. CDR3 sequence (DNA): TGTGCCAGCAGTGGGGGCAATAGCGGGAGCGGCGAGACCCAGTACTTC. Translated: CASSGGNSGSGETQYF.